These 23 T cell receptor beta chains came from one sample sequenced in a study of OX40 agonist ivuxolimab in advanced cancers. Sequenced by immunoSEQ multiplex PCR; TCRdb stores in-frame clones only, minus some. The data contain tens of thousands of clones, over 75% of them singletons. The sample in question was CD4+ or CD8+ T cells sorted from blood, obtained in a trial of the OX40 agonist ivuxolimab. The receptors shown here come from an adult with an advanced solid tumor such as melanoma, head and neck, liver or kidney cancer.

The chain uses TRBV18 and TRBJ1-3, with TRBD1 matching 8 bases. Germline values: CDR1 KGHSH, CDR2 LQKENI. There are 16 residues in the CDR3. Germline trimming cut 1 base from V and 2 bases from J; bases unmatched to any gene: 4. The CDR3 bases are TGTGCCAGCTCACCACAACAGGGGGGAGCTGGAAACACCATATATTTT. This sequence encodes CASSPQQGGAGNTIYF.

This clone has just a few counts. The rearrangement uses TRBV4-2 and TRBJ2-7, with TRBD2 identical over 8 bases. The germline V gene has CDR1 LGHNA and CDR2 YNFKEQ. With V trimmed by 0 bases and J by 1 base, 5 bases remained unmatched. CDR3 length equals 16 residues. The CDR3 sequence: CASSQEERGTSYEQYF. CDR3 sequence (DNA): TGTGCCAGCAGCCAAGAAGAGCGGGGGACTTCCTACGAGCAGTACTTC.

The V and J genes are TRBV11-3 and TRBJ2-1; the D is unclear. V lost 5 bases, J lost 6 bases, and 20 bases lay in between. This CDR3 comprises 16 residues. Germline CDR1 and CDR2: SGHNT and YENEEA. The CDR3 is CASSTRALKGGNEQFF. In DNA form, the CDR3 reads TGTGCCAGCAGCACACGGGCCCTAAAAGGCGGCAATGAGCAGTTCTTC.

There are a few counts of this clone. This chain connects TRBV19 to TRBJ2-1; 11 bases are shared with TRBD2. Germline V gene lookup returns CDR1 LNHDA and CDR2 SQIVND (reference sequence). After removal of 2 bases from V and 6 bases from J, the junction contained 9 bases not matched to a gene. The CDR3 sequence is 17 residues long. The CDR3 sequence: CASSIIGSTSGINEQFF. CDR3 nucleotide sequence: TGTGCCAGTAGTATAATTGGTTCGACTAGCGGGATCAATGAGCAGTTCTTC.

The table lists this clone with a few counts. The V and J genes are TRBV19 and TRBJ1-5; D gene ambiguous. Germline loops: CDR1 LNHDA, CDR2 SQIVND (reference sequence). There are 12 residues in the CDR3. The V gene lost 9 bases and the J gene lost 6 bases, with 12 bases spanning the gap. The CDR3 sequence: CASGPLGQPQHF. The CDR3 DNA sequence: TGTGCCAGCGGGCCTCTGGGTCAGCCCCAGCATTTT.

The chain has TRBV9 and TRBJ2-3; D is perhaps TRBD1 (6 bases). Trimming took off 4 bases at V and 0 bases at J, with 12 bases between the two ends. The germline V gene has CDR1 SGDLS and CDR2 YYNGEE. This CDR3 region has 15 residues. CDR3 amino acids: CASSPQGSSTDTQYF. Written as DNA, the CDR3 is TGTGCCAGCAGCCCTCAGGGGTCTAGCACAGATACGCAGTATTTT.

The gene calls are TRBV9 and TRBJ1-4; D not resolved. This CDR3 is built from 15 residues. V was trimmed by 4 bases and J by 8 bases, leaving 18 bases between them. Germline V gene sequence: CDR1 SGDLS, CDR2 YYNGEE. In DNA, the CDR3 is TGTGCCAGCAGCCTATCCGGCGGGGTTTTCGAAAAACTGTTTTTT. Its translation is CASSLSGGVFEKLFF.

V and J are TRBV6-5 and TRBJ2-7, with a tentative D call TRBD2 (7 bases). The V end lost 5 bases, the J end lost 6 bases, and 14 bases lay between the germline ends. Per germline, CDR1 MNHEY and CDR2 SVGAGI. The CDR3 loop spans 13 amino acids. In nucleotides, the CDR3 is TGTGCCAGCAGTATGGGGGGGCCTCTCGAGCAGTACTTC. It yields the protein CASSMGGPLEQYF.

CDR3 sequence reads: CASSFPSSGGFTYEQYF. CDR3 sequence (DNA): TGTGCCAGCAGCTTTCCCTCTAGCGGGGGGTTTACCTACGAGCAGTACTTC. This chain links TRBV7-2 with TRBJ2-7; TRBD2 agrees at 11 bases. The CDR3 contains 17 residues. The junction had 9 bases not matched to a gene; V was cut back by 3 bases and J by 2 bases. From germline, CDR1 is SGHTA and CDR2 FQGNSA.

This clone was recorded once. The rearrangement joins TRBV5-1 to TRBJ2-2; 9 bases match TRBD1. This CDR3 comprises 15 residues. V shed 5 bases and J 6 bases; nucleotides not matched to a gene: 8. Germline values: CDR1 SGHRS, CDR2 YFSETQ. The CDR3 loop reads CASRLRTGEAGELFF. The CDR3 DNA reads as TGCGCCAGCAGACTGAGGACAGGGGAGGCCGGGGAGCTGTTTTTT.

This sequence joins TRBV7-2 and TRBJ2-1; D tentatively fits TRBD1 or TRBD2 (6 bases each). V dropped 1 base and J dropped 4 bases, with 11 bases sitting between them. CDR1 is SGHTA and CDR2 is FQGNSA in the germline V gene. The CDR3 length is 15 residues. In DNA form, the CDR3 reads TGTGCCAGCAGCTTAGTGGGGGGCGGGTACAATGAGCAGTTCTTC. Encoded protein: CASSLVGGGYNEQFF.

This clone was seen only a few times. The chain couples TRBV15 to TRBJ1-1, with 7 bases aligning to TRBD1. With 2 bases clipped from V and 1 base from J, the junction kept 4 bases outside the gene matches. The CDR3 covers 15 residues. Per germline, CDR1 LNHNV and CDR2 YYDKDF (reference sequence). CDR3 in DNA: TGTGCCACCAGCAGACTGACAGGGAAGAACACTGAAGCTTTCTTT. As protein: CATSRLTGKNTEAFF.

In DNA, the CDR3 is TGTGCCATCAGAACGACTAGCGGGGACAATGAGCAGTTCTTC. It specifies CAIRTTSGDNEQFF. V gene TRBV10-3 combines with J gene TRBJ2-1; TRBD2 matches 11 bases. Germline V lookup: CDR1 ENHRY, CDR2 SYGVKD. The CDR3 extends over 14 amino acids. J lost 5 bases, V lost 6 bases, and 3 bases had no gene match.

This clone has only one observation. The chain carries TRBV27 and TRBJ2-1, with 14 positions matching TRBD2. Germline loops: CDR1 MNHEY, CDR2 SMNVEV (reference sequence). With 4 bases clipped from V and 0 bases from J, the junction kept 8 bases outside the gene matches. The CDR3 has 19 amino acids. The CDR3, as DNA: TGTGCCAGCAGTTCCGGGACTAGCGGGAGTCCCAGCTCCTACAATGAGCAGTTCTTC. It is translated as CASSSGTSGSPSSYNEQFF.

This clone was counted between two and nine times. The chain couples TRBV19 to TRBJ1-4; tentatively, D is TRBD1 (5 bases). The CDR3 runs 14 residues. Trimming left V 5 bases short and J 8 bases short, with 15 bases between. Germline loops: CDR1 LNHDA, CDR2 SQIVND (reference sequence). CDR3 DNA: TGTGCCAGTAGTGGCTCGGCAGGGTGGGAAAAACTGTTTTTT. It encodes CASSGSAGWEKLFF. The full variable domain, rest sourced from reference TRBV19 and TRBJ1-4, is DGGITQSPKYLFRKEGQNVTLSCEQNLNHDAMYWYRQDPGQGLRLIYYSQIVNDFQKGDIAEGYSVSREKKESFPLTVTSAQKNPTAFYLCASSGSAGWEKLFFGSGTQLSVL.

This clone was counted once. The same CDR3 also results from other DNA sequences found in this sample. V and J are TRBV29-1 and TRBJ2-3; D is possibly TRBD1 (7 bases). CDR3 size: 13 residues. Trimming left V 5 bases short and J 3 bases short, with 12 bases between. Germline V gene data show CDR1 as SQVTM and CDR2 as ANQGSEA. The CDR3 spells CSVRQGGTDTQYF. The CDR3 DNA reads as TGCAGCGTTCGGCAGGGGGGAACAGATACGCAGTATTTT.

The rearrangement links TRBV28 to TRBJ1-1; no clear D. V gave up 6 bases and J gave up 4 bases, with 6 bases separating them. Germline CDR1 is MDHEN and CDR2 is SYDVKM. The CDR3 loop spans 11 amino acids. The CDR3 DNA reads as TGTGCCAGCAGAGTTCGCACTGAAGCTTTCTTT. This gives the protein CASRVRTEAFF.

This chain connects TRBV5-1 to TRBJ2-3, with 7 bases lining up with TRBD1. Per germline, CDR1 SGHRS and CDR2 YFSETQ. After removal of 4 bases from V and 0 bases from J, the junction contained 5 bases not matched to a gene. This CDR3 spans 15 amino acids. DNA of the CDR3: TGCGCCAGCAGCCCCGGGACAGCTAGCACAGATACGCAGTATTTT. Amino acids: CASSPGTASTDTQYF.

V usage is TRBV5-5 and J usage is TRBJ1-6; D perhaps matches TRBD1 (5 bases). The germline gives CDR1 SGHKS, CDR2 YYEKEE (reference sequence). The CDR3 is 12 residues long. V lost 4 bases to trimming and J lost 7 bases, with 6 bases between them. CDR3 protein: CASSRDNSPLHF. CDR3 DNA: TGTGCCAGCAGCCGGGACAATTCACCCCTCCACTTT.

The rearrangement joins TRBV7-2 to TRBJ2-4; a weak D match, TRBD1 (6 bases). The CDR3 consists of 14 residues. V was clipped by 5 bases and J by 7 bases, with 15 bases between them. Germline CDR1 is SGHTA and CDR2 is FQGNSA. The DNA for the CDR3 is TGTGCCAGCAGCCTACGACAGGTATCGAACATTCAGTACTTC. Its protein product is CASSLRQVSNIQYF.

J is TRBJ2-3 and V is TRBV28; 9 positions agree with TRBD1. Per the germline V gene, CDR1 is MDHEN and CDR2 is SYDVKM. V shed 5 bases and J 2 bases; nucleotides not matched to a gene: 11. The CDR3 sequence is 17 residues long. The CDR3, as DNA: TGTGCCAGCAGTCCCGGACAGGGGAGGTCAGACACAGATACGCAGTATTTT. Translated, it gives CASSPGQGRSDTDTQYF.

The chain joins TRBV30 to TRBJ1-1, with D unclear. Per the germline V gene, CDR1 is GTSNPN and CDR2 is SVGIG (reference sequence). This CDR3 contains 11 residues. CDR3 residues: CGAGGSTEAFF. The CDR3 DNA sequence: TGTGGGGCGGGCGGGAGCACTGAAGCTTTCTTT.

The V gene is TRBV4-1, the J gene TRBJ2-3; D ambiguous. Germline values: CDR1 MGHRA, CDR2 YSYEKL. This CDR3 has 16 residues. V lost 2 bases, J lost 0 bases, and 12 bases lay in between. As DNA, the CDR3 is TGCGCCAGCAGCCAACAGTCGGCTTCTAGCACAGATACGCAGTATTTT. It translates to CASSQQSASSTDTQYF.